This TCR beta chain was documented in a study of cytomegalovirus exposure and HLA in healthy donors. Notes on the study in general: The classifier reportedly diagnosed cytomegalovirus status with high specificity and sensitivity.

Only in-frame clones appear in the TCRdb table, and some are missing; sequencing was by immunoSEQ multiplex PCR. The table has tens of thousands of clones, about 88% seen once. Remarks on this clone: Its antigen is currently unknown.

This CDR3 spans 16 amino acids. The germline gives CDR1 MGHRA, CDR2 YSYEKL. The ends were cut back, 0 bases at V and 0 bases at J, with 9 bases in the middle. The study drew the donors from its approximately 120-subject validation cohort, separate from the approximately 700-subject first cohort. The chain couples TRBV4-1 to TRBJ1-5; D not certain. Sequences were obtained from PBMCs. The sequence came from a woman aged 25 to 39 in good health and CMV-seronegative. The CDR3 protein is CASSQDRDYSNQPQHF. The CDR3 nucleotides are TGCGCCAGCAGCCAAGATCGAGACTATAGCAATCAGCCCCAGCATTTT.